A single sample is the source of the 5 T cell receptor beta chains below, sequenced in a study of neurological immune-mediated disorders. Using its own MiXCR run on the 5' RACE reads, TCRdb lists one record per CDR3 protein. This table has 55,000 to 70,000 distinct CDR3 sequences, around 5% appearing once. The specimen was PBMCs. These receptors were taken from a woman between 45 and 60 years old with multiple sclerosis.

This clonotype was seen many times. The rearrangement links TRBV5-1 to TRBJ2-3; 11 bases are shared with TRBD2. The germline V gene has CDR1 SGHRS and CDR2 YFSETQ. The trim removed 5 bases at V and 4 bases at J, leaving 9 bases unmatched. This CDR3 region has 16 residues. The CDR3 DNA reads as TGCGCCAGCAGATTAGCGGGGGGGCCCGTTCCAGATACGCAGTATTTT. This translates into CASRLAGGPVPDTQYF.

This clonotype has at least ten counts. The rearrangement links TRBV15 to TRBJ1-5; D not resolved. The germline V gene has CDR1 LNHNV and CDR2 YYDKDF (reference sequence). The CDR3 contains 12 residues. Trimming took off 2 bases at V and 6 bases at J, with 5 bases between the two ends. The CDR3, as DNA: TGTGCCACCAGCAGACAAACTCAGCCCCAGCATTTT. This codes for CATSRQTQPQHF. Based on the CDR3 plus reference TRBV15 and TRBJ1-5, the full variable domain is DAMVIQNPRYQVTQFGKPVTLSCSQTLNHNVMYWYQQKSSQAPKLLFHYYDKDFNNEADTPDNFQSRRPNTSFCFLDIRSPGLGDTAMYLCATSRQTQPQHFGDGTRLSIL.

This clonotype was seen at least ten times. The chain is built from TRBV5-1 and TRBJ1-1; D is unresolved. Trimming cost V 4 bases and J 2 bases, with 6 bases left between them. The CDR3 length is 12 residues. Germline CDR1 and CDR2: SGHRS and YFSETQ. The CDR3 region has the DNA TGCGCCAGCAGCCTTACTAACACTGAAGCTTTCTTT. Its protein is CASSLTNTEAFF.

This clonotype showed up many times. This sequence joins TRBV7-2 and TRBJ2-1; D ambiguous. Trimming removed 3 bases from V and 8 bases from J, with 17 bases in between. The CDR3 contains 15 residues. The V gene's germline CDR1 is SGHTA and CDR2 FQGNSA. CDR3 protein: CASSFADTAMDEQFF. DNA for the CDR3: TGTGCCAGCAGCTTTGCCGATACCGCAATGGATGAGCAGTTCTTC.

In this sample, this clonotype turned up many times. The genes are TRBV7-3 and TRBJ2-4; 8 bases are shared with TRBD1. Trimming removed 4 bases from V and 8 bases from J; junction bases left unmatched: 7. Germline values: CDR1 SGHTA, CDR2 FQGTGA. This CDR3 has 14 amino acids. CDR3 bases: TGTGCCAGCAGCTCTGGACAGGGAGAGGACATTCAGTACTTC. The encoded protein is CASSSGQGEDIQYF.